The source of this TCR beta chain is a study of T cells in Graves' hyperthyroidism and ophthalmopathy. Amplified TCR beta CDR3 regions came from RNA transcripts. HTBI primers were used for first-round RT-PCR of the TCR CDR3. TCRdb called the multiplex PCR reads again in MiXCR, with one record for every CDR3 protein. The sample contains around 480,000 distinct CDR3 sequences, approximately 15% of which appear only once. This clonotype came up many times. The V and J ends lost 4 bases and 0 bases respectively, with 11 bases between them. The CDR3 extends over 14 amino acids. Germline lookup yields CDR1 GTSNPN and CDR2 SVGIG (reference sequence).

The sample taken for sequencing was blood. This clonotype was sampled from a woman aged 18-29 years with Graves' hyperthyroidism. This chain joins TRBV30 and TRBJ2-3, with D perhaps TRBD2 (6 bases). For the CDR3, the DNA is TGTGCCTGGAACGGGGGAAGAAGCACAGATACGCAGTATTTT. Translated, it gives CAWNGGRSTDTQYF.